One and the same sample provided the 6 T cell receptor beta chains below, sequenced in a study of cytomegalovirus exposure and HLA in healthy donors. Researchers ran the PCR with 60 Vbeta and 13 Jbeta primers. Profiled with immunoSEQ multiplex PCR; TCRdb holds only in-frame clones, not every one. The table records some 150,000 clones, roughly 76% of them present only once. The specimen was PBMCs. The receptors here all came from a man in his late teens or twenties in good health and CMV-seronegative.

J is TRBJ2-5 and V is TRBV7-2; TRBD2 matches at 8 bases. This CDR3 is 13 amino acids long. Germline trimming cut 5 bases from V and 5 bases from J; bases unmatched to any gene: 4. CDR1 and CDR2 from the germline V gene are SGHTA and FQGNSA. CDR3 nucleotides: TGTGCCAGCAGCCCTGGCGGGGGGGAGACCCAGTACTTC. Its protein is CASSPGGGETQYF.

CDR3 coding DNA: TGCGCCAGCAGTGGTGGACAAGGCTACACCTTC. It specifies CASSGGQGYTF. The V and J genes are TRBV4-1 and TRBJ1-2, with D possibly matching TRBD1 (5 bases). Trimming shortened V by 6 bases and J by 8 bases, and 10 bases separated the two germline ends. Germline CDR1 reads MGHRA; CDR2 reads YSYEKL. CDR3 length: 11 amino acids.

The chain couples TRBV11-2 to TRBJ2-1; D unclear. The germline CDR1 and CDR2 sequences are SGHAT and FQNNGV. The CDR3 sequence is 13 residues long. V dropped 4 bases and J dropped 5 bases, with 9 bases sitting between them. CDR3 sequence (DNA): TGTGCCAGCAGCTCCGACTGGAACAATGAGCAGTTCTTC. Encoded protein: CASSSDWNNEQFF.

In its sample, this clone was seen once. The V call is TRBV7-2, the J call TRBJ1-2; 8 bases line up with TRBD1. Germline loops: CDR1 SGHTA, CDR2 FQGNSA. J was trimmed by 5 bases and V by 7 bases; bases with no gene match: 12. The CDR3 length is 15 residues. The CDR3 bases are TGTGCCAGCACCCAAACAGGGGGTTCTATTTATGGCTACACCTTC. It yields the protein CASTQTGGSIYGYTF. The full variable domain, with the rest looked up from reference TRBV7-2 and TRBJ1-2, is GAGVSQSPSNKVTEKGKDVELRCDPISGHTALYWYRQSLGQGLEFLIYFQGNSAPDKSGLPSDRFSAERTGGSVSTLTIQRTQQEDSAVYLCASTQTGGSIYGYTFGSGTRLTVV.

CDR3 DNA sequence: TGTGCCAGCAGCGCCCCGGACAAGATCTACGAGCAGTACTTC. It specifies CASSAPDKIYEQYF. V gene TRBV5-6 combines with J gene TRBJ2-7, with D tentatively TRBD1 (5 bases). Trimming pared 4 bases from V and 3 bases from J, leaving 14 bases between. The germline V gene has CDR1 SGHDT and CDR2 YYEEEE. CDR3 length equals 14 residues. Filled out from reference TRBV5-6 and TRBJ2-7, the complete variable domain reads DAGVTQSPTHLIKTRGQQVTLRCSPKSGHDTVSWYQQALGQGPQFIFQYYEEEERQRGNFPDRFSGHQFPNYSSELNVNALLLGDSALYLCASSAPDKIYEQYFGPGTRLTVT.

This rearrangement joins TRBV4-2 to TRBJ1-6, with unresolved D. Germline CDR1 reads LGHNA; CDR2 reads YNFKEQ. The CDR3 covers 17 residues. With 0 bases removed from V and 4 bases from J, the gap between germline ends came to 13 bases. The CDR3 DNA sequence: TGTGCCAGCAGCCAAGATCTTGTACAGAATTATAATTCACCCCTCCACTTT. It yields the protein CASSQDLVQNYNSPLHF.